This T cell receptor (beta chain) was retrieved from a study of identical twins. General study points: Conclusions were drawn cross-sectionally by statistical analysis, without following the same donors.

For this clonotype: Its antigen is currently unknown.

Template switching created a universal primer site, and the cDNA included unique molecular identifiers. Via MiXCR, TCRdb re-called the 5' RACE reads, giving one row per CDR3 protein. The sample yields under 350,000 distinct CDR3 sequences, roughly 9% seen once. Deletions cut 8 bases from V and 0 bases from J, with 11 bases between. Germline CDR1 and CDR2: WNHNN and SYGVQD (reference sequence). The CDR3 totals 14 residues. These same records also appear under a second study, on yellow fever vaccine responses in identical twins. That source reports: Reportedly, twins showed a vaccine T cell response that looked partly convergent and partly personalized.

Sequenced input: CD8+ T cells sorted from blood. The rearrangement uses TRBV10-1 and TRBJ2-4; no clear D. The receptor comes from a woman younger than 35 in good health. CDR3 sequence (DNA): TGCGCCAGCCCCAAGGAACTAGCCAAAAACATTCAGTACTTC. The encoded protein is CASPKELAKNIQYF.